The entry below describes one T cell receptor (beta chain). Clones were sequenced by immunoSEQ multiplex PCR, and TCRdb holds only the in-frame ones, with some missing. The sample has roughly 140,000 clones, 90% seen once; the top ten hold over 1.5%. CDR1 is MDHEN and CDR2 is SYDVKM in the germline V gene. This CDR3 comprises 15 residues. Trimming cost V 2 bases and J 4 bases; bases outside gene matches: 6. This record belongs to a study of T cell responses to AZD1222 COVID-19 vaccine. Sequencing was performed on peripheral blood, taken on day 0 of AZD1222 vaccination. This chain links TRBV28 with TRBJ1-2; 8 bases line up with TRBD1. The receptor's source is an adult in good health. The CDR3 loop reads CASSLLGQGIYGYTF. The DNA for the CDR3 is TGTGCCAGCAGTTTACTCGGACAGGGCATCTATGGCTACACCTTC.